The 16 T cell receptor beta chains below come from one sample, sequenced in a study of T cells expressing NK-cell markers. TCRdb processed the 5' RACE reads again and assigns one entry to each CDR3 protein, with no DNA. This sample contains approximately 150,000 distinct CDR3 sequences. Sequencing input: blood T cells: a sorted CD56 or NKG2C T cell subset, CD4+ or CD8+ T cells, or bulk PBMC T cells (not recorded which). Receptor source: a man aged 18 to 30 in good health.

This rearrangement joins TRBV7-6 to TRBJ2-2; TCRdb outputs TRBD1, but without DNA this stays unchecked. This CDR3 has 17 amino acids. Germline V gives CDR1 SGHVS, CDR2 FNYEAQ. The CDR3 sequence is CASSLKLGGTNTGELFF.

The rearrangement uses TRBV29-1 and TRBJ2-1. The CDR3 is 14 amino acids. Germline CDR1 reads SQVTM; CDR2 reads ANQGSEA. This CDR3 is CSVEGLGVYNEQFF.

The chain recombines TRBV20-1 with TRBJ2-7; absent DNA, TCRdb's TRBD2 call cannot be checked. CDR3 length: 14 residues. Germline CDR1 reads DFQATT; CDR2 reads SNEGSKA (reference sequence). The CDR3 region is CSALSGEPTYEQYF.

This chain connects TRBV27 to TRBJ1-5. Germline V gene data show CDR1 as MNHEY and CDR2 as SMNVEV (reference sequence). The length of the CDR3 is 15 residues. Here the CDR3 reads CASSLLGGYNQPQHF.

This chain joins TRBV27 and TRBJ2-7; TCRdb calls TRBD2, which cannot be checked without DNA. The CDR3 spans 16 residues. Germline assignment: CDR1 MNHEY and CDR2 SMNVEV (reference sequence). The CDR3 loop reads CASSPRLAGGPYEQYF.

This chain uses TRBV30 with TRBJ2-3; TCRdb's D call of TRBD1 is untestable without DNA. Germline V gives CDR1 GTSNPN, CDR2 SVGIG (reference sequence). This CDR3 has 15 residues. The CDR3 spells CAWNTGASSTDTQYF.

V and J are TRBV12-3 or TRBV12-4 and TRBJ1-5; TCRdb outputs TRBD1, but without DNA this stays unchecked. The CDR3 has 13 amino acids. CDR3 sequence reads: CASTGGKNQPQHF.

The chain is built from TRBV21-1 and TRBJ2-5; TCRdb's D call, TRBD1, is unchecked because there is no DNA. TRBV21-1 is listed as a pseudogene. CDR3 size: 14 residues. CDR3 region: CASPKEDRGETQYF.

This clonotype shows up as medium-sized by frequency. The CDR3 loop is CASSEGAAGANVLTF. The chain joins TRBV2 to TRBJ2-6; TCRdb outputs TRBD1, but without DNA this stays unchecked. Per the germline V gene, CDR1 is SNHLY and CDR2 is FYNNEI. The CDR3 has 15 amino acids.

The CDR3 spells CSVEEGGSYEQYF. The genes are TRBV29-1 and TRBJ2-7; TCRdb proposes TRBD1, but this gene call is untestable without DNA. CDR1 and CDR2 (germline): SQVTM, ANQGSEA. CDR3 length: 13 amino acids.

This chain joins TRBV24-1 and TRBJ2-1. The CDR3 is 12 amino acids. Germline-derived CDR1 and CDR2 are KGHDR and SFDVKD. The CDR3 here is CATSDSRRNQFF.

This chain links TRBV27 with TRBJ1-6; absent DNA, TCRdb's TRBD1 call cannot be checked. CDR1 and CDR2 from the germline V gene are MNHEY and SMNVEV (reference sequence). The CDR3 covers 16 residues. The CDR3 protein is CASSLPPGGTDSPLHF.

V usage is TRBV20-1 and J usage is TRBJ2-7; TCRdb reports TRBD2, a call that lacks DNA to check it against. The CDR3 runs to 14 residues. The germline gives CDR1 DFQATT, CDR2 SNEGSKA (reference sequence). Here the CDR3 reads CSAPGLAEPYEQYF.

The rearrangement uses TRBV6-1 and TRBJ2-3. This CDR3 is built from 14 residues. Germline V gene lookup returns CDR1 MNHNS and CDR2 SASEGT. CDR3 protein: CASSLRDRTDTQYF.

The genes are TRBV11-3 and TRBJ2-2; TCRdb picks TRBD2, but there is no DNA to check that call. Germline V gene sequence: CDR1 SGHNT, CDR2 YENEEA. The CDR3 sequence is 16 residues long. The CDR3 sequence is CASSGRAGGLSGELFF.

The J gene is TRBJ2-2, the V gene TRBV7-7; TCRdb selects TRBD1, and the lack of DNA leaves this call unchecked. Germline values: CDR1 SSHAT, CDR2 FNYEAQ (reference sequence). This CDR3 spans 18 amino acids. CDR3: CASSRDRVAQYGTGELFF.